This TCR beta chain comes out of a study of blood T cells in healthy people across ages. It was with a sample-barcoded 5' primer and a J-beta primer mix that a second PCR of roughly 7 to 12 cycles was run. A minimum of 2.5 million CDR3-containing paired-end reads was obtained for each sample. TCRdb used MiXCR to reprocess the 5' RACE reads, holding one entry per CDR3 protein. The sample holds about 540,000 distinct CDR3 sequences, 24% seen once. With V trimmed by 4 bases and J by 5 bases, 6 bases remained unmatched. This CDR3 comprises 15 residues. Germline assignment: CDR1 SGHDT and CDR2 YYEEEE. This clonotype was counted a few times. A further study also used this sample, focusing on T cells of mothers and their children.

The sequence derives from a boy between 10 and 17 years old in good health. The sequenced material came from blood. The chain couples TRBV5-6 to TRBJ2-2; TRBD2 agrees at 9 bases. The CDR3 region has the DNA TGTGCCAGCAGCCTGGGACTAGCAGAGACCGGGGAGCTGTTTTTT. It encodes CASSLGLAETGELFF.